These 19 T cell receptor beta chains were all obtained from the same sample, sequenced in a study of cytomegalovirus exposure and HLA in healthy donors. PCR involved 60 Vbeta and 13 Jbeta primers. Profiled with immunoSEQ multiplex PCR; TCRdb holds only in-frame clones, not every one. The table shows over 150,000 clones, with over 65% occurring only once. The sample was PBMCs. The receptor set was obtained from a young woman in good health and CMV-seronegative.

This clone has only a few counts. In nucleotides, the CDR3 is TGTGCCAGCAGTATCGCAGAACAAGAGACCCAGTACTTC. As protein: CASSIAEQETQYF. The chain recombines TRBV6-5 with TRBJ2-5; D call uncertain. The V end lost 5 bases, the J end lost 2 bases, and 9 bases lay between the germline ends. Looked up from germline, CDR1 is MNHEY and CDR2 is SVGAGI. The CDR3 is 13 residues long.

This chain links TRBV30 with TRBJ1-2; 7 bases fit TRBD1. Germline CDR1 is GTSNPN and CDR2 is SVGIG (reference sequence). The J segment lost 8 bases and the V segment lost 7 bases, leaving 7 bases of the junction unmatched. The CDR3 extends over 11 amino acids. CDR3 sequence (DNA): TGTGCCTCACGGACAGGAATAGGCTACACCTTC. Protein sequence: CASRTGIGYTF.

The chain carries TRBV6-6 and TRBJ2-2; 7 bases fit TRBD2. V shed 8 bases and J 2 bases; nucleotides not matched to a gene: 11. CDR1 is MNHNY, CDR2 SVGAGI, per germline (reference sequence). This CDR3 has 16 residues. CDR3 protein: CASGLSGTKNTGELFF. The CDR3 bases are TGTGCCAGCGGCTTATCCGGGACTAAAAACACCGGGGAGCTGTTTTTT.

This sequence joins TRBV18 and TRBJ2-2; D is unresolved. The ends were cut back, 6 bases at V and 3 bases at J, with 11 bases in the middle. CDR1 is KGHSH, CDR2 LQKENI, per germline. The CDR3 has 14 amino acids. The CDR3 coding sequence is TGTGCCAGCTCTAACATAGCCCACACCGGGGAGCTGTTTTTT. Protein product: CASSNIAHTGELFF.

This clone was observed a single time. This chain joins TRBV6-1 and TRBJ1-3; 7 bases match TRBD1. This CDR3 comprises 16 residues. CDR1 is MNHNS and CDR2 is SASEGT in the germline V gene. Trimming removed 2 bases from V and 5 bases from J; junction bases left unmatched: 9. The CDR3 sequence is CASSELWDSWRNTIYF. CDR3 coding DNA: TGTGCCAGCAGTGAATTATGGGACAGTTGGAGAAACACCATATATTTT.

The chain has TRBV18 and TRBJ2-2; D gene unclear. The CDR3 is made up of 13 amino acids. Per the germline V gene, CDR1 is KGHSH and CDR2 is LQKENI. Trimming took off 3 bases at V and 7 bases at J, with 9 bases between the two ends. The CDR3 loop reads CASSPRSVGELFF. CDR3 sequence (DNA): TGTGCCAGCTCACCGCGATCCGTCGGGGAGCTGTTTTTT.

This clone was observed a handful of times. The J gene is TRBJ1-3, the V gene TRBV6-1; 7 bases agree with TRBD1. The ends lost 4 bases at V and 2 bases at J; junction bases unmatched: 5. Germline V gene lookup returns CDR1 MNHNS and CDR2 SASEGT. The CDR3 sequence is 15 residues long. As DNA, the CDR3 is TGTGCCAGCAGTGCCATGACAGGGCCTGGAAACACCATATATTTT. Its protein is CASSAMTGPGNTIYF.

The V gene is TRBV7-8, the J gene TRBJ2-1; weak D call: TRBD2 (6 bases). This CDR3 has 16 amino acids. CDR1 and CDR2 (germline): SGHVS, FQNEAQ. V lost 3 bases and J 7 bases, leaving 19 bases between the germline ends. CDR3 bases: TGTGCCAGCAGCTTTTTCCGTCGGGGGAGTAGGAATGAGCAGTTCTTC. Its protein is CASSFFRRGSRNEQFF.

The gene calls are TRBV2 and TRBJ2-1; 8 nucleotides align to TRBD2. CDR1 and CDR2 from the germline V gene are SNHLY and FYNNEI. The CDR3 loop spans 15 amino acids. V shed 1 base, J shed 6 bases, and the junction held 5 bases outside the gene matches. CDR3 nucleotide sequence: TGTGCCAGCAGTGAAGAGGTGGCGGGAGGCAATGAGCAGTTCTTC. This sequence encodes CASSEEVAGGNEQFF. Variable domain in full (rest from reference TRBV2 and TRBJ2-1): EPEVTQTPSHQVTQMGQEVILRCVPISNHLYFYWYRQILGQKVEFLVSFYNNEISEKSEIFDDQFSVERPDGSNFTLKIRSTKLEDSAMYFCASSEEVAGGNEQFFGPGTRLTVL.

The rearrangement joins TRBV5-1 to TRBJ2-7, with 11 bases aligning to TRBD2. The V gene end was trimmed by 1 base and the J gene end by 6 bases; junction bases not matched to a gene: 12. CDR1 is SGHRS, CDR2 YFSETQ, per germline. The CDR3 is made up of 17 amino acids. The CDR3 DNA sequence: TGCGCCAGCAGCTTGCTGATACTAGCGGGGGACCTTTCCGAGCAGTACTTC. It is translated as CASSLLILAGDLSEQYF.

This clone was observed a single time. The chain joins TRBV4-2 to TRBJ1-4; tentative D call: TRBD1 (5 bases). CDR1 and CDR2 (germline): LGHNA, YNFKEQ. This CDR3 contains 13 residues. Trimming pared 3 bases from V and 5 bases from J, leaving 7 bases between. The CDR3 coding sequence is TGTGCCAGCAGCCACCCAGGGAATGAAAAACTGTTTTTT. As protein: CASSHPGNEKLFF.

The genes are TRBV27 and TRBJ1-2, with a tentative D call TRBD1 (5 bases). CDR3 size: 17 residues. Trimming left V 0 bases short and J 0 bases short, with 14 bases between. The germline V gene encodes CDR1 MNHEY and CDR2 SMNVEV (reference sequence). CDR3 coding DNA: TGTGCCAGCAGTTTATCGATAAAGGACACTACTAACTATGGCTACACCTTC. This sequence encodes CASSLSIKDTTNYGYTF.

The chain uses TRBV7-9 and TRBJ2-4; D gene uncertain. CDR1 and CDR2 from the germline V gene are SEHNR and FQNEAQ (reference sequence). The length of the CDR3 is 12 residues. The V gene lost 5 bases and the J gene lost 4 bases, with 6 bases spanning the gap. CDR3: CASSLEKNIQYF. The CDR3 DNA reads as TGTGCCAGCAGCCTGGAGAAAAACATTCAGTACTTC.

The chain employs TRBV19 and TRBJ1-6, with 10 nucleotides matching TRBD1. The ends lost 6 bases at V and 10 bases at J; junction bases unmatched: 9. CDR1 and CDR2 from the germline V gene are LNHDA and SQIVND (reference sequence). The CDR3 has 15 amino acids. CDR3 sequence: CASSQTGGVGSPLHF. CDR3 sequence (DNA): TGTGCCAGTAGCCAGACAGGGGGCGTGGGGTCACCCCTCCACTTT.

This chain uses TRBV27 with TRBJ2-1; 14 bases fit TRBD2. With 4 bases clipped from V and 7 bases from J, the junction kept 6 bases outside the gene matches. Germline V gives CDR1 MNHEY, CDR2 SMNVEV (reference sequence). The CDR3 extends over 16 amino acids. CDR3 in amino acids: CASSSPGTSGRNEQFF. CDR3 nucleotides: TGTGCCAGCAGTTCCCCCGGGACTAGCGGGAGAAATGAGCAGTTCTTC.

To note about this clone: Other DNA sequences in this specimen translate into the identical CDR3. V gene TRBV2 combines with J gene TRBJ1-1; TRBD1 might be the D (5 bases). Trimming cost V 2 bases and J 1 base, with 5 bases left between them. Germline V CDR1 and CDR2: SNHLY, FYNNEI. The CDR3 runs to 13 residues. In nucleotides, the CDR3 is TGTGCCAGCAGTGAACAGGGGAACACTGAAGCTTTCTTT. Its translation: CASSEQGNTEAFF. The whole variable domain, remainder taken from reference TRBV2 and TRBJ1-1, is EPEVTQTPSHQVTQMGQEVILRCVPISNHLYFYWYRQILGQKVEFLVSFYNNEISEKSEIFDDQFSVERPDGSNFTLKIRSTKLEDSAMYFCASSEQGNTEAFFGQGTRLTVV.

V gene TRBV2 combines with J gene TRBJ1-5; D gene uncertain. The CDR3 sequence is 13 residues long. The V and J ends lost 6 bases and 7 bases respectively, with 13 bases between them. Germline CDR1 reads SNHLY; CDR2 reads FYNNEI. The CDR3 loop is CASSPSLSQPQHF. The CDR3 region has the DNA TGTGCCAGCAGCCCCAGTTTGTCACAGCCCCAGCATTTT.

The V call is TRBV7-7, the J call TRBJ2-1; weak D call: TRBD1 (6 bases). V was clipped by 5 bases and J by 0 bases, with 20 bases between them. The CDR3 extends over 18 amino acids. Germline CDR1 and CDR2: SSHAT and FNYEAQ (reference sequence). DNA for the CDR3: TGTGCCAGCAGCCAGCCCCGACAGGACCCCCCCTCCTACAATGAGCAGTTCTTC. It is translated as CASSQPRQDPPSYNEQFF. The full variable domain, with the rest looked up from reference TRBV7-7 and TRBJ2-1, is GAGVSQSPRYKVTKRGQDVTLRCDPISSHATLYWYQQALGQGPEFLTYFNYEAQPDKSGLPSDRFSAERPEGSISTLTIQRTEQRDSAMYRCASSQPRQDPPSYNEQFFGPGTRLTVL.

The J gene is TRBJ1-5, the V gene TRBV28; D remains ambiguous. The CDR3 spans 14 residues. Germline CDR1 MDHEN, CDR2 SYDVKM. The V and J ends lost 3 bases and 5 bases respectively, with 11 bases between them. The CDR3 is CASSFFVFHQPQHF. CDR3 in DNA: TGTGCCAGCAGTTTCTTCGTTTTCCATCAGCCCCAGCATTTT.